This T cell receptor (beta chain) was sequenced during a study of control samples from healthy donors and cancer patients. Data came from immunoSEQ multiplex PCR; TCRdb stores just in-frame clones and leaves some out. The sample has about 40,000 clones; approximately 90% are singletons. Sequenced input: blood. This clonotype was sampled from a woman aged 50 to 60 in good health.

CDR3 protein: CASSRGLGNQPQHF. In DNA form, the CDR3 reads TGTGCCAGCAGTCGGGGCTTAGGCAATCAGCCCCAGCATTTT. The rearrangement uses TRBV3-1 (or the pseudogene TRBV3-2) and TRBJ1-5, with D maybe TRBD1 (5 bases). Trimming took off 6 bases at V and 2 bases at J, with 11 bases between the two ends. This CDR3 comprises 14 residues. Germline V gene sequence: CDR1 LGHDT, CDR2 YNNKEL (reference sequence).